This T cell receptor (beta chain) was captured by sequencing in a study of T-cell reconstitution after alpha-beta-depleted transplantation in children. CDR1 is KGHSH, CDR2 LQKENI, per germline. The CDR3 covers 15 residues. V was shortened by 2 bases and J by 8 bases, with 16 bases between the two germline ends. Using unique molecular identifiers, the investigators prepared the TCRbeta library. TCRdb re-analysed the PCR reads in MiXCR, keeping a single row per CDR3 protein. The sample holds 500,000 to 600,000 distinct CDR3 sequences, around 17% seen once. The receptor was isolated from a human donor who donated a stem cell graft to a child with acute lymphoblastic leukemia. The material was PBMCs from the stem cell graft donor, obtained from the stem cell graft. The chain combines TRBV18 with TRBJ2-1; no clear D gene. DNA of the CDR3: TGTGCCAGCTCACCATCAGGAGTTAGTTCGTATGAGCAGTTCTTC. Translating gives CASSPSGVSSYEQFF.